This T cell receptor beta chain originates from a study of blood T cell repertoires in COVID-19. Study summary: Some COVID-19 samples were acute and others convalescent; all came from the United States, Italy and Spain. The analysed material was cDNA or gDNA that came from T cells, B-cell-depleted T cells, or PBMCs.

The germline V and J ends were trimmed by 0 bases and 6 bases, with 11 bases remaining between them. The CDR3 contains 14 residues. Germline assignment: CDR1 LGHNT and CDR2 FRNRAP. Per the original data handling: Scientists estimated how many nucleated cells there were by amplifying reference gene primers. This table comes from immunoSEQ multiplex PCR, and its TCRdb copy is limited to in-frame clones, with some not included. V and J calls plus clone size are reproduced from that table; the DNA served to infer D and trimming. The table shows around 140,000 clones, with around nine tenths occurring only once.

The receptor was derived from a man in his forties or fifties with active or convalescent COVID-19. The rearrangement joins TRBV12-5 to TRBJ1-1; TRBD1 is a possible D gene (6 bases). The sequenced material came from peripheral blood. The CDR3 reads CASGLVIGQSEAFF. The CDR3 DNA reads TGTGCTAGTGGTTTGGTTATAGGACAGTCTGAAGCTTTCTTT.